Below, one TCR beta chain is given with its context. Extraction and reverse transcription of RNA yielded cDNA as the sequencing template. Profiled with immunoSEQ multiplex PCR; TCRdb holds only in-frame clones, not every one. Of around 270,000 clones listed, roughly 60% were seen once; the top ten hold under 2%. This sample was taken from a study of CD8+ T cells in alopecia areata. Treatment denoted: oral pan-JAK inhibitor, 5-10 mg twice daily. V shed 1 base and J shed 2 bases, with 9 bases lying between them. CDR1 and CDR2 (germline): SGHTA, FQGNSA. The CDR3 consists of 14 residues. This rearrangement joins TRBV7-2 to TRBJ2-7; D not resolved. The sequenced sample was CD4+ T cells sorted from blood, obtained at week 24, from a patient treated with tofacitinib. The clonotype originates from a human donor with alopecia areata. CDR3 region: CASSLDIHPYEQYF. Written as DNA, the CDR3 is TGTGCCAGCAGCTTAGACATCCACCCCTACGAGCAGTACTTC.